This TCR beta chain appears in the sequencing data of a study of cytomegalovirus exposure and HLA in healthy donors. Study-level results: Productive rates of about 87% or about 30% were seen for most TCR beta V segments in an earlier analysis. A cluster of highly shared sequence variants was likely a sequencing artifact.

60 Vbeta and 13 Jbeta primers were used in PCR. Sequencing was performed with immunoSEQ multiplex PCR; in TCRdb, only in-frame clones are kept and a portion is missing. This table holds roughly 250,000 clones, more than 55% found once. The CDR3 covers 19 residues. CDR1 and CDR2 (germline): MNHEY, SMNVEV (reference sequence). The V segment lost 6 bases and the J segment 4 bases; nucleotides outside the gene matches: 15. The study sampled nominally healthy donors, though unrecorded immune exposures were likely. Comments on this clone: The antigen is unknown.

This rearrangement joins TRBV27 to TRBJ2-7, with TRBD2 matching over 16 bases. Specimen: PBMCs. The clonotype was recovered from a female donor in good health and CMV-seronegative. CDR3 nucleotide sequence: TGTGCCAGCAGCCCCCTGGGACTAGCGGGAGGGACGAACCTTTACGAGCAGTACTTC. This sequence encodes CASSPLGLAGGTNLYEQYF.